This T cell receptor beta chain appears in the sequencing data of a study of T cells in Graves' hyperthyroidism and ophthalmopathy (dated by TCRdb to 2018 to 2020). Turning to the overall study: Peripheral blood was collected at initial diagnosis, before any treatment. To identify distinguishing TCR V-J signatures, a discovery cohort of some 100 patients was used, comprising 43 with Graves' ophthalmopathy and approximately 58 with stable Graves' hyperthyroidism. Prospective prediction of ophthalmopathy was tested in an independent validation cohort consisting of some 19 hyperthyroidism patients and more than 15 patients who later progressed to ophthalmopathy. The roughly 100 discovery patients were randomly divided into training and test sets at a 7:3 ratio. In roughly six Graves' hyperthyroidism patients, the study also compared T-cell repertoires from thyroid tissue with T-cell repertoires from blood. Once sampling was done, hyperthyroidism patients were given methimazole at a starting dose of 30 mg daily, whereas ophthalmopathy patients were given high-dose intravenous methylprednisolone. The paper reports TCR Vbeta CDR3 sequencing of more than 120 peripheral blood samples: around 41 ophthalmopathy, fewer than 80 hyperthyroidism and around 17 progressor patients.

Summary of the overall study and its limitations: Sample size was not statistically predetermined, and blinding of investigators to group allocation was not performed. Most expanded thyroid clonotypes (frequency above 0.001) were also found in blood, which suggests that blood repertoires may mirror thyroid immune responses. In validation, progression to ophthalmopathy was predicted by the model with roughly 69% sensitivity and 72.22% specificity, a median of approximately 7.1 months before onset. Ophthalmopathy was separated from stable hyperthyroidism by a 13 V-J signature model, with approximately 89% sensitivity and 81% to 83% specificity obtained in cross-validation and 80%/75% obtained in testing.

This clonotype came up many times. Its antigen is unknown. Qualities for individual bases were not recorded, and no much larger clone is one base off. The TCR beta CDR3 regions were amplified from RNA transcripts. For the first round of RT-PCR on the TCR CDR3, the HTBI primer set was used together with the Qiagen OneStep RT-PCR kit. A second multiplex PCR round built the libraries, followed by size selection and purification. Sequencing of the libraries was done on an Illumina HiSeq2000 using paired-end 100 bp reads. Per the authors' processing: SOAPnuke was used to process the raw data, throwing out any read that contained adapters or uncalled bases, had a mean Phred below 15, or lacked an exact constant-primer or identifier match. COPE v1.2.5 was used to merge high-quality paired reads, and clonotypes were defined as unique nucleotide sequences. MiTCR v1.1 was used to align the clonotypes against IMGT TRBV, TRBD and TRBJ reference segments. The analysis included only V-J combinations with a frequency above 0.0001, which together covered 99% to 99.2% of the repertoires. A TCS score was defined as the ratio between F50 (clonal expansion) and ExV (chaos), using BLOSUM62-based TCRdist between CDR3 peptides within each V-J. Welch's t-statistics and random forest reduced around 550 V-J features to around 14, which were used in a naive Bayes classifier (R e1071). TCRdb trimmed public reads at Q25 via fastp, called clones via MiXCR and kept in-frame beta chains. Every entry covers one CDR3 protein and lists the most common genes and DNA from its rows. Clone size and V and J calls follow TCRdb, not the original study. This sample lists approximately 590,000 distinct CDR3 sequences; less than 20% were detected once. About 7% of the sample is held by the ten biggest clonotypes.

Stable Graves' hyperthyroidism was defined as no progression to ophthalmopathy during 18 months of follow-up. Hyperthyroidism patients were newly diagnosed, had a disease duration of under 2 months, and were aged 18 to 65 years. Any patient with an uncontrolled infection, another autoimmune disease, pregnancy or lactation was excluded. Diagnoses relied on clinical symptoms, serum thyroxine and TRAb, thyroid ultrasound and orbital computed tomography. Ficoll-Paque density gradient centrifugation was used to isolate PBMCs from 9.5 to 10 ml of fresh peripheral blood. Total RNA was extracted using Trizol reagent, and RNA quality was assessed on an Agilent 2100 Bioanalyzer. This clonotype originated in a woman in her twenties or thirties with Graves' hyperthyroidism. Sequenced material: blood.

The CDR3 is CASSFFPLGLGELFF. In nucleotide form, the sequence is TGTGCCAGCAGTTTCTTTCCCCTAGGTCTCGGGGAGCTGTTTTTT. This sequence uses TRBV27 and TRBJ2-2; the D gene assignment is ambiguous. The CDR3 contains 15 residues, cysteine and phenylalanine counted. The CDR3 DNA has 45 bases and is translated from base 1. CDR1 and CDR2, per the germline V gene (reference sequence), are MNHEY and SMNVEV. At the junction V is shortened by 3 bases and J by 7 bases, with 15 bases in between.